This TCR beta chain was recovered during a study of T cell responses to AZD1222 COVID-19 vaccine. Overall study findings and caveats: Rises in breadth and depth of Spike-specific TCRs came after two AZD1222 doses. Repertoires were collected only later (after the peak T cell response had occurred).

This clone was seen just once. Its target is unknown. TCRdb's copy holds only in-frame clones and misses some; the assay was immunoSEQ multiplex PCR. The sample lists 150,000 or so clones; under 95% were seen once. The sample here was peripheral blood, taken 28 days after the second AZD1222 dose. The sequence derives from an adult who received the AZD1222 COVID-19 vaccine.

This chain's CDR3 is CASSPRGEQFF. CDR3 nucleotide sequence: TGTGCCAGCTCACCTAGGGGTGAGCAGTTCTTC. The chain joins TRBV18 to TRBJ2-1, with D perhaps matching TRBD1 (5 bases). The CDR3 sequence is 11 residues long. V dropped 3 bases and J dropped 9 bases, with 6 bases sitting between them. From germline, CDR1 is KGHSH and CDR2 LQKENI.